Below are 27 T cell receptor beta chains sequenced from a single sample in a study of cytomegalovirus exposure and HLA in healthy donors. PCR amplification relied on 60 Vbeta primers (plus 13 Jbeta primers). Libraries were prepared by immunoSEQ multiplex PCR; TCRdb keeps only in-frame clonotypes and omits some of them. The table includes some 180,000 clones, about 80% detected once. Sequences were obtained from PBMCs. The source of these receptors is a woman aged 25-40 years in good health and CMV-seropositive.

This chain connects TRBV5-1 to TRBJ2-7, with D tentatively TRBD2 (6 bases). The V gene lost 4 bases and the J gene lost 8 bases, with 19 bases spanning the gap. The CDR3 loop spans 14 amino acids. Germline V gene sequence: CDR1 SGHRS, CDR2 YFSETQ. CDR3 DNA: TGCGCCAGCAGCGCCTCCGGGACTGGGTACAAGCAGTACTTC. Translation gives CASSASGTGYKQYF.

As for this clone: One end of the junction fails to match germline, which may point to a read error. The chain joins TRBV6-1 to TRBJ1-2, with a weak D call TRBD1 (5 bases). CDR1 is MNHNS, CDR2 SASEGT, per germline. This CDR3 spans 13 amino acids. DNA of the CDR3: TGTGCCAGCAGTGAAGAGGGACTGAGAAGAGGGCCCTTC. Protein sequence: CASSEEGLRRGPF.

This clone showed up just a few times. The J gene is TRBJ1-4, the V gene TRBV7-2; D might be TRBD1 (5 bases). Trimming pared 5 bases from V and 0 bases from J, leaving 16 bases between. CDR3 length equals 17 residues. The germline gives CDR1 SGHTA, CDR2 FQGNSA. The CDR3 region has the DNA TGTGCCAGCAGCACATCAGGGCGGACGGCAACTAATGAAAAACTGTTTTTT. Translation: CASSTSGRTATNEKLFF.

V and J are TRBV15 and TRBJ1-4; 9 bases align to TRBD1. The trim removed 0 bases at V and 3 bases at J, leaving 2 bases unmatched. Germline lookup yields CDR1 LNHNV and CDR2 YYDKDF (reference sequence). The length of the CDR3 is 16 residues. The CDR3 protein is CATSRDRQGANEKLFF. CDR3 nucleotides: TGTGCCACCAGCAGAGACCGACAGGGGGCTAATGAAAAACTGTTTTTT.

The gene calls are TRBV6-6 and TRBJ1-2; the match to TRBD1 covers 7 bases. This CDR3 is built from 12 residues. V shed 9 bases and J 7 bases; nucleotides not matched to a gene: 8. Per the germline V gene, CDR1 is MNHNY and CDR2 is SVGAGI (reference sequence). In nucleotides, the CDR3 is TGTGCCAGTATACAGGGGCCTACTGGCTACACCTTC. Residues: CASIQGPTGYTF.

This sequence joins TRBV7-9 and TRBJ2-2; TRBD1 is a possible D gene (11 bases). The CDR3 is 19 amino acids. Between the trimmed V and J ends, which lost 3 bases and 6 bases, there was a span of 26 bases. The germline CDR1 and CDR2 sequences are SEHNR and FQNEAQ (reference sequence). This chain's CDR3 is CASSFGQGATAGGPGELFF. The CDR3 DNA sequence: TGTGCCAGCAGCTTCGGACAGGGGGCAACAGCGGGAGGGCCCGGGGAGCTGTTTTTT.

V is TRBV10-3 and J is TRBJ1-1, with D unresolved. CDR3 length: 15 residues. Germline lookup yields CDR1 ENHRY and CDR2 SYGVKD. Trimming shortened V by 7 bases and J by 1 base, and 16 bases separated the two germline ends. CDR3 region: CAIMSGLGGNTEAFF. CDR3 sequence (DNA): TGTGCCATCATGTCCGGGTTAGGAGGGAACACTGAAGCTTTCTTT.

This clone is termed medium-sized. This sequence joins TRBV6-1 and TRBJ1-1; 7 bases match TRBD1. The germline V gene has CDR1 MNHNS and CDR2 SASEGT. The CDR3 length is 16 residues. Losses at the gene ends were 1 base for V and 0 bases for J; bases not matched to a gene: 5. The CDR3 is CASSEGWDSLNTEAFF. CDR3 nucleotide sequence: TGTGCCAGCAGTGAAGGCTGGGACAGTCTGAACACTGAAGCTTTCTTT.

The chain recombines TRBV5-1 with TRBJ1-2; TRBD1 is a possible D gene (5 bases). The CDR3 has 15 residues. V lost 4 bases to trimming and J lost 2 bases, with 15 bases between them. CDR1 and CDR2 from the germline V gene are SGHRS and YFSETQ. The CDR3 coding sequence is TGCGCCAGCAGCGTCGACCTGACAGCCAACTATGGCTACACCTTC. Translation gives CASSVDLTANYGYTF.

The chain recombines TRBV7-9 with TRBJ2-7; 7 nucleotides line up with TRBD1. The V gene end was trimmed by 4 bases and the J gene end by 3 bases; junction bases not matched to a gene: 9. Germline V gene data show CDR1 as SEHNR and CDR2 as FQNEAQ (reference sequence). CDR3 length: 15 residues. The CDR3 here is CASSSYKGAGYEQYF. CDR3 sequence (DNA): TGTGCCAGCAGCTCTTACAAGGGGGCGGGCTACGAGCAGTACTTC.

The J gene is TRBJ1-4, the V gene TRBV5-1; 7 bases map to TRBD1. From germline, CDR1 is SGHRS and CDR2 YFSETQ. This CDR3 contains 16 residues. J gave up 6 bases and V 2 bases, and 10 bases lay outside the gene matches. The CDR3 region is CASSFEGGNSDEKLFF. CDR3 nucleotide sequence: TGCGCCAGCAGCTTTGAAGGGGGCAATTCGGATGAAAAACTGTTTTTT. Full variable domain (rest looked up from reference TRBV5-1 and TRBJ1-4): KAGVTQTPRYLIKTRGQQVTLSCSPISGHRSVSWYQQTPGQGLQFLFEYFSETQRNKGNFPGRFSGRQFSNSRSEMNVSTLELGDSALYLCASSFEGGNSDEKLFFGSGTQLSVL.

This clone was counted only a few times. The chain has TRBV7-6 and TRBJ2-7; possible D gene TRBD2, 6 bases. V was cut by 0 bases and J by 6 bases, with 12 bases left in between. Germline CDR1 and CDR2: SGHVS and FNYEAQ. There are 14 residues in the CDR3. The CDR3 sequence is CASSLARGAPEQYF. The DNA for the CDR3 is TGTGCCAGCAGCTTAGCCCGCGGGGCGCCCGAGCAGTACTTC.

V is TRBV2 and J is TRBJ1-5; 7 nucleotides match TRBD1. Germline CDR1 SNHLY, CDR2 FYNNEI. The CDR3 runs 15 residues. V was pared by 6 bases and J by 1 base, with 6 bases of the junction left unmatched. Written as DNA, the CDR3 is TGTGCCAGCAGACCAGACAGGGTAAGCAATCAGCCCCAGCATTTT. Protein: CASRPDRVSNQPQHF. Drawing the rest from reference TRBV2 and TRBJ1-5, the complete variable domain is EPEVTQTPSHQVTQMGQEVILRCVPISNHLYFYWYRQILGQKVEFLVSFYNNEISEKSEIFDDQFSVERPDGSNFTLKIRSTKLEDSAMYFCASRPDRVSNQPQHFGDGTRLSIL.

V is TRBV5-4 and J is TRBJ2-3, with D uncertain. CDR1 is SGHNT and CDR2 is YYREEE in the germline V gene (reference sequence). V dropped 3 bases and J dropped 2 bases, with 10 bases sitting between them. The length of the CDR3 is 14 residues. DNA of the CDR3: TGTGCCAGCAGCTCGAAGCTTAACACAGATACGCAGTATTTT. As protein: CASSSKLNTDTQYF.

The chain combines TRBV7-2 with TRBJ2-7; the D gene is possibly TRBD2 (5 bases). CDR1 is SGHTA and CDR2 is FQGNSA in the germline V gene. The V end lost 1 base, the J end lost 2 bases, and 12 bases lay between the germline ends. This CDR3 spans 15 amino acids. Here the CDR3 DNA reads TGTGCCAGCAGCTTAGGAGGGCTGAATACCTACGAGCAGTACTTC. Translated, it gives CASSLGGLNTYEQYF.

V gene TRBV4-3 combines with J gene TRBJ2-5, with 7 bases fitting TRBD1. V lost 4 bases, J lost 5 bases, and 10 bases stayed unmatched. The germline gives CDR1 LGHNA, CDR2 YSLEER. The CDR3 totals 15 residues. The CDR3 DNA sequence: TGCGCCAGCAGCCGATTGACAGGGTCGAAGGAGACCCAGTACTTC. It specifies CASSRLTGSKETQYF.

V gene TRBV28 combines with J gene TRBJ2-1, with 7 bases fitting TRBD2. CDR1 MDHEN and CDR2 SYDVKM come from the germline V gene. V dropped 5 bases and J dropped 5; count of bases not matched to a gene: 9. The CDR3 contains 15 residues. For the CDR3, the DNA is TGTGCCAGCAGTGGGGACTGGGAGGGCCACAATGAGCAGTTCTTC. Translating it yields CASSGDWEGHNEQFF.

The gene calls are TRBV6-5 and TRBJ1-2; TRBD1 matches 7 bases. After removal of 0 bases from V and 7 bases from J, the junction contained 5 bases not matched to a gene. This CDR3 region has 14 residues. Germline CDR1 reads MNHEY; CDR2 reads SVGAGI. Written as DNA, the CDR3 is TGTGCCAGCAGTTACTCGGGGGACAGATCTGGCTACACCTTC. Protein: CASSYSGDRSGYTF.

This clone has more than one count but fewer than ten. This chain links TRBV6-1 with TRBJ2-3, with 12 bases matching TRBD1. The CDR3 loop spans 14 amino acids. V shed 6 bases, J shed 5 bases, and the junction held 3 bases outside the gene matches. CDR1 MNHNS and CDR2 SASEGT come from the germline V gene. CDR3 sequence reads: CASRGQGARDTQYF. The CDR3 DNA reads TGTGCCAGCAGGGGACAGGGGGCGAGAGATACGCAGTATTTT.

The chain carries TRBV4-2 and TRBJ2-5, with TRBD2 identical over 8 bases. Germline loops: CDR1 LGHNA, CDR2 YNFKEQ. The CDR3 extends over 16 amino acids. V gave up 6 bases and J gave up 1 base; unmatched junction bases: 10. The CDR3 loop reads CASSHGWGLGQETQYF. CDR3 DNA: TGTGCCAGCAGTCACGGGTGGGGACTAGGCCAAGAGACCCAGTACTTC.

The chain uses TRBV27 and TRBJ2-1, with 7 bases lining up with TRBD2. V was clipped by 3 bases and J by 5 bases; unmatched bases: 10. The length of the CDR3 is 16 residues. Germline-derived CDR1 and CDR2 are MNHEY and SMNVEV (reference sequence). The CDR3 DNA is TGTGCCAGCAGTTTCGTGACTAGCAGGAAAAACAATGAGCAGTTCTTC. Translation: CASSFVTSRKNNEQFF.

The gene calls are TRBV19 and TRBJ2-5, with unresolved D. The V end was cut by 1 base, the J end by 3 bases, with 6 bases between. Germline V gives CDR1 LNHDA, CDR2 SQIVND (reference sequence). The CDR3 sequence is 13 residues long. The DNA of the CDR3 is TGTGCCAGTAGTATAGTAGGAGAAGAGACCCAGTACTTC. Its protein product is CASSIVGEETQYF.

The chain joins TRBV7-9 to TRBJ1-1, with D perhaps matching TRBD1 (6 bases). Per the germline V gene, CDR1 is SEHNR and CDR2 is FQNEAQ (reference sequence). Trimming left V 0 bases short and J 6 bases short, with 11 bases between. This CDR3 contains 14 residues. CDR3 amino acids: CASSLAGARSEAFF. In DNA form, the CDR3 reads TGTGCCAGCAGCTTAGCGGGGGCTAGGTCTGAAGCTTTCTTT.

The V call is TRBV30, the J call TRBJ2-3; 10 nucleotides align to TRBD2. V lost 4 bases and J lost 3; bases outside the gene matches: 13. CDR1 GTSNPN and CDR2 SVGIG come from the germline V gene (reference sequence). The CDR3 consists of 17 residues. As DNA, the CDR3 is TGTGCCTGGACCCCCCTTCTAGCGGGGGCGAGTACAGATACGCAGTATTTT. It specifies CAWTPLLAGASTDTQYF.

The J gene is TRBJ1-2, the V gene TRBV5-1; 7 bases line up with TRBD1. CDR1 is SGHRS and CDR2 is YFSETQ in the germline V gene. V shed 5 bases, J shed 1 base, and the junction held 8 bases outside the gene matches. The CDR3 contains 15 residues. CDR3 residues: CASSPGQDLNYGYTF. CDR3 nucleotide sequence: TGCGCCAGCAGTCCCGGACAGGACCTTAACTATGGCTACACCTTC.

The V and J genes are TRBV6-1 and TRBJ2-5; D may be TRBD1 (6 bases). The DNA end is a closer match to TRBJ2-7, so the J assignment may be wrong. The CDR3 runs to 13 residues. CDR1 is MNHNS and CDR2 is SASEGT in the germline V gene. This CDR3 reads CASSWTVFYEQYF. Written as DNA, the CDR3 is TGTGCCAGCAGCTGGACAGTCTTCTACGAGCAGTACTTC.

This chain connects TRBV27 to TRBJ2-5; tentative D call: TRBD1 (6 bases). Gene TRBJ2-7 matches the end of the DNA better, so the J call may be wrong. This CDR3 region has 14 residues. Germline V gene sequence: CDR1 MNHEY, CDR2 SMNVEV (reference sequence). The CDR3 is CASRLQGSTYEQYF. The DNA of the CDR3 is TGTGCCAGCAGACTACAGGGTTCTACCTACGAGCAGTACTTC.